Below are 21 T cell receptor beta chains sequenced from a single sample in a study of T cells in Graves' hyperthyroidism and ophthalmopathy (dated by TCRdb to between 2018 and 2020). Libraries came from multiplex PCR. Sequencer: Illumina HiSeq 2000. TCR beta CDR3 regions were amplified from RNA transcripts. A first-round RT-PCR of the TCR CDR3 used the HTBI primer set with the Qiagen OneStep RT-PCR kit. Clones were called with MiXCR by TCRdb after fastp trimmed the public reads at Q25, and only in-frame beta chains were retained. Here each entry gathers all rows of one CDR3 protein and keeps the most common genes and DNA. This sample gives roughly 520,000 distinct CDR3 sequences in total; around a quarter of them show up just once. The ten largest clones add up to over 9% of the sample. The sequencing input was blood. These receptors were obtained from a woman under 40 with Graves' ophthalmopathy.

Ten or more counts support this clonotype. This chain connects TRBV30 to TRBJ2-7; TRBD1 agrees at 9 bases. V shed 2 bases, J shed 5 bases, and the junction held 7 bases outside the gene matches. The CDR3 is 14 amino acids. From germline, CDR1 is GTSNPN and CDR2 SVGIG (reference sequence). The CDR3 coding sequence is TGTGCCTGGAGTTTAGGGGACAGGGACGACGAGCAGTACTTC. Translating it yields CAWSLGDRDDEQYF.

V usage is TRBV20-1 and J usage is TRBJ2-7; unclear D gene. This CDR3 has 11 residues. Germline CDR1 DFQATT, CDR2 SNEGSKA (reference sequence). With 4 bases removed from V and 1 base from J, the gap between germline ends came to 5 bases. The chain's CDR3 is CSAMPSYEQYF. As DNA, the CDR3 is TGCAGTGCTATGCCTTCCTACGAGCAGTACTTC.

There are many counts of this clonotype. The genes are TRBV4-1 and TRBJ1-1, with D maybe TRBD1 (5 bases). Germline CDR1 and CDR2: MGHRA and YSYEKL. The ends were cut back, 1 base at V and 0 bases at J, with 9 bases in the middle. The CDR3 has 15 amino acids. The CDR3 sequence: CASSQADSMNTEAFF. The DNA for the CDR3 is TGCGCCAGCAGCCAAGCCGACAGCATGAACACTGAAGCTTTCTTT.

The chain employs TRBV6-1 and TRBJ1-2; 9 nucleotides line up with TRBD1. J gave up 4 bases and V 1 base, and 4 bases lay outside the gene matches. The CDR3 length is 15 residues. The germline V gene has CDR1 MNHNS and CDR2 SASEGT. The CDR3 is CASSEGTGALYGYTF. CDR3 nucleotide sequence: TGTGCCAGCAGTGAAGGGACAGGGGCCCTCTATGGCTACACCTTC.

This clonotype was seen many times. The rearrangement links TRBV6-5 to TRBJ1-1; 7 bases fit TRBD1. Germline V CDR1 and CDR2: MNHEY, SVGAGI. V was clipped by 4 bases and J by 6 bases; unmatched bases: 8. The CDR3 has 14 residues. CDR3 nucleotides: TGTGCCAGCAGTTCGGACAGGAGAGACGCTGAAGCTTTCTTT. Encoded protein: CASSSDRRDAEAFF.

This clonotype was found many times. The chain employs TRBV12-3 or TRBV12-4 and TRBJ2-7; possibly TRBD2 for D (5 bases). The CDR3 covers 15 residues. Between the trimmed V and J ends, which lost 6 bases and 4 bases, there was a span of 19 bases. The CDR3 coding sequence is TGTGCCAGCAGCCCCCTAGCTTCCACTGCATACGAGCAGTACTTC. Its translation: CASSPLASTAYEQYF.

This clonotype was recorded at least ten times. The genes are TRBV20-1 and TRBJ1-5; TRBD1 is a possible D gene (6 bases). The CDR3 has 15 amino acids. Germline CDR1 reads DFQATT; CDR2 reads SNEGSKA (reference sequence). Trimming took 7 bases from V and 2 from J, leaving 18 bases between them. CDR3 sequence reads: CSGQFGGAGNQPQHF. CDR3 DNA: TGCAGTGGACAGTTTGGGGGGGCAGGCAATCAGCCCCAGCATTTT.

This clonotype has a handful of counts. V usage is TRBV4-1 and J usage is TRBJ1-1, with D possibly TRBD1 on 6 matching bases. The germline CDR1 and CDR2 sequences are MGHRA and YSYEKL. The CDR3 runs 13 residues. V lost 1 base, J lost 4 bases, and 7 bases lay in between. The DNA for the CDR3 is TGCGCCAGCAGCCAAGTGGGGGCCACTGAAGCTTTCTTT. The encoded protein is CASSQVGATEAFF.

This clonotype was observed at least ten times. As DNA, the CDR3 is TGTGCCAGCAGTTTATCGGCCGGGGAAGTAGGGCAGCCCCAGCATTTT. Its protein is CASSLSAGEVGQPQHF. This chain connects TRBV27 to TRBJ1-5, with no clear D. V was shortened by 0 bases and J by 7 bases, with 16 bases between the two germline ends. The CDR3 consists of 16 residues. CDR1 is MNHEY and CDR2 is SMNVEV in the germline V gene (reference sequence).

Ten or more counts support this clonotype. This rearrangement joins TRBV12-3 or TRBV12-4 to TRBJ1-1, with 7 bases aligning to TRBD1. With 5 bases clipped from V and 1 base from J, the junction kept 7 bases outside the gene matches. The length of the CDR3 is 15 residues. CDR3 region: CASSPRQGPNTEAFF. The CDR3 DNA follows: TGTGCCAGCAGTCCTCGACAGGGACCGAACACTGAAGCTTTCTTT.

This clonotype occurred many times. The chain couples TRBV12-5 to TRBJ2-2; D may be TRBD2 (6 bases). Per germline, CDR1 LGHNT and CDR2 FRNRAP. The V end was cut by 9 bases, the J end by 4 bases, with 12 bases between. CDR3 length: 13 amino acids. CDR3 loop: CASGAGSTGELFF. The CDR3 bases are TGTGCTAGCGGCGCCGGGAGCACCGGGGAGCTGTTTTTT. The full variable domain, rest sourced from reference TRBV12-5 and TRBJ2-2, is DARVTQTPRHKVTEMGQEVTMRCQPILGHNTVFWYRQTMMQGLELLAYFRNRAPLDDSGMPKDRFSAEMPDATLATLKIQPSEPRDSAVYFCASGAGSTGELFFGEGSRLTVL.

This clonotype was seen more than once but under ten times. This chain joins TRBV11-2 and TRBJ1-1, with D uncertain. This CDR3 has 14 amino acids. V was clipped by 0 bases and J by 11 bases, with 16 bases between them. Germline values: CDR1 SGHAT, CDR2 FQNNGV. As DNA, the CDR3 is TGTGCCAGCAGCTTAGATCTAACAAGGAATGAGGCTTTCTTT. Protein: CASSLDLTRNEAFF.

CDR3 nucleotides: TGTGCCAGCAGTTTATACGGCATGAACACTGAAGCTTTCTTT. This gives the protein CASSLYGMNTEAFF. The chain combines TRBV12-3 or TRBV12-4 with TRBJ1-1; D not resolved. Trimming removed 2 bases from V and 0 bases from J, with 7 bases in between. The CDR3 spans 14 residues.

This clonotype was counted at least ten times. This clone may be a read error of a much larger clone one base away. The chain employs TRBV10-3 and TRBJ1-1, with D perhaps TRBD1 (5 bases). Looked up from germline, CDR1 is ENHRY and CDR2 is SYGVKD. The CDR3 runs 17 residues. Deletions cut 0 bases from V and 1 base from J, with 15 bases between. The CDR3 reads CAISESRDGITNTEAFF. DNA of the CDR3: TGTGCCATCAGTGAGTCCCGGGACGGGATAACGAACACTGAAGCTTTCTTT.

This clonotype was observed at least ten times. The V call is TRBV6-2 or TRBV6-3, the J call TRBJ2-7; 7 nucleotides align to TRBD1. The germline V gene encodes CDR1 MNHEY and CDR2 SVGEGT. CDR3 length equals 13 residues. Losses at the gene ends were 8 bases for V and 6 bases for J; bases not matched to a gene: 10. The CDR3 region is CASGRGRYGEQYF. CDR3 bases: TGTGCCAGCGGCAGGGGGAGATATGGCGAGCAGTACTTC.

This clonotype was observed a handful of times. The rearrangement joins TRBV29-1 to TRBJ2-7; weak D call: TRBD1 (6 bases). The CDR3 spans 15 residues. V gave up 1 base and J gave up 0 bases, with 13 bases separating them. The germline CDR1 and CDR2 sequences are SQVTM and ANQGSEA. The CDR3 nucleotides read TGCAGCGTTGAAGGGACAGAGCCGAGCTCCTACGAGCAGTACTTC. Protein sequence: CSVEGTEPSSYEQYF.

This clonotype has ten or more counts. The chain uses TRBV28 and TRBJ2-5; D not certain. Per the germline V gene, CDR1 is MDHEN and CDR2 is SYDVKM. The V gene lost 4 bases and the J gene lost 2 bases, with 8 bases spanning the gap. The CDR3 loop spans 13 amino acids. The CDR3 loop is CASSSTEQETQYF. In DNA, the CDR3 is TGTGCCAGCAGTTCTACAGAACAAGAGACCCAGTACTTC.

This clonotype was seen repeatedly, ten times or more. The chain uses TRBV12-3 or TRBV12-4 and TRBJ1-3; D perhaps matches TRBD1 (5 bases). This CDR3 has 17 residues. V gave up 4 bases and J gave up 4 bases, with 20 bases separating them. The CDR3 protein is CASSSLLGRGLGNTIYF. CDR3 in DNA: TGTGCCAGCAGTTCCCTCCTTGGAAGGGGCCTCGGAAACACCATATATTTT.

With respect to this clonotype: Being one base from a much bigger clone, this may be a read error. The chain has TRBV6-1 and TRBJ2-2, with TRBD2 as a possible D gene (5 bases). Germline values: CDR1 MNHNS, CDR2 SASEGT. CDR3 length equals 15 residues. The DNA of the CDR3 is TGTGCCAGCAGTGATGAGAGGCAAAACACCGGGGAGCTGTGTTTT. Amino acid sequence: CASSDERQNTGELCF.

This clonotype showed up many times. The V call is TRBV6-2 or TRBV6-3, the J call TRBJ2-2; 10 bases map to TRBD2. J gave up 5 bases and V 5 bases, and 2 bases lay outside the gene matches. The CDR3 loop spans 14 amino acids. In germline, CDR1 is MNHEY, CDR2 SVGEGT. This CDR3 is CASSLAGATGELFF. The CDR3 nucleotides read TGTGCCAGCAGTCTAGCGGGGGCTACCGGGGAGCTGTTTTTT.

There are a few counts of this clonotype. This chain uses TRBV13 with TRBJ1-1; D possibly corresponds to TRBD1 (5 bases). This CDR3 spans 16 amino acids. Germline V lookup: CDR1 PRHDT, CDR2 FYEKMQ (reference sequence). V shed 5 bases and J shed 0 bases, with 16 bases lying between them. CDR3 bases: TGTGCCAGCAGCGATAAGAAGACAGATTTGAACACTGAAGCTTTCTTT. Its protein is CASSDKKTDLNTEAFF.